The 23 T cell receptor beta chains given below trace back to one sample, sequenced in a study of blood T cell repertoires in COVID-19. Using immunoSEQ multiplex PCR, the repertoire was profiled, and TCRdb retains in-frame clones only, with some absent. The sample lists some 130,000 clones, roughly 91% occurring once. The sample taken for sequencing was peripheral blood. The receptors were gathered from a man aged 55 to 69 with COVID-19, enrolled during active disease.

This chain connects TRBV7-6 to TRBJ2-7, with TRBD1 identical over 8 bases. The ends lost 5 bases at V and 6 bases at J; junction bases unmatched: 12. Germline CDR1 SGHVS, CDR2 FNYEAQ. The CDR3 is made up of 15 amino acids. The CDR3 DNA reads TGTGCCAGCAGCCTAATACAGGGGGAAGCGGTCGAGCAGTACTTC. Encoded protein: CASSLIQGEAVEQYF. Full variable domain (rest looked up from reference TRBV7-6 and TRBJ2-7): GAGVSQSPRYKVTKRGQDVALRCDPISGHVSLYWYRQALGQGPEFLTYFNYEAQQDKSGLPNDRFSAERPEGSISTLTIQRTEQRDSAMYRCASSLIQGEAVEQYFGPGTRLTVT.

V is TRBV4-2 and J is TRBJ2-7; 10 bases map to TRBD2. The CDR3 spans 16 residues. The germline CDR1 and CDR2 sequences are LGHNA and YNFKEQ. Trimming cost V 2 bases and J 5 bases; bases outside gene matches: 9. CDR3 coding DNA: TGTGCCAGCAGCCAAAAAACGGCTAGCGGGGGAAACGAGCAGTACTTC. It is translated as CASSQKTASGGNEQYF.

V and J are TRBV2 and TRBJ1-4, with D uncertain. Looked up from germline, CDR1 is SNHLY and CDR2 is FYNNEI. The CDR3 extends over 13 amino acids. Trimming took off 3 bases at V and 8 bases at J, with 10 bases between the two ends. CDR3 nucleotides: TGTGCCAGCAGTGAGGAGCCGGGGGAAAAACTGTTTTTT. This translates into CASSEEPGEKLFF.

The gene calls are TRBV7-2 and TRBJ2-1; 8 nucleotides line up with TRBD2. The germline gives CDR1 SGHTA, CDR2 FQGNSA. V trimming: 5 bases; J trimming: 4 bases; junction bases outside the gene matches: 7. This CDR3 has 15 residues. Here the CDR3 DNA reads TGTGCCAGCAGCCTAGACGGGGGGGGATACAATGAGCAGTTCTTC. It translates to CASSLDGGGYNEQFF.

V and J are TRBV6-6 and TRBJ1-2; tentative D call: TRBD1 (5 bases). Per germline, CDR1 MNHNY and CDR2 SVGAGI (reference sequence). V lost 2 bases and J 0 bases, leaving 13 bases between the germline ends. The CDR3 covers 16 residues. The CDR3 coding sequence is TGTGCCAGCAGTTACCCTGGGCCGGACACTAACTATGGCTACACCTTC. As protein: CASSYPGPDTNYGYTF.

The sample holds a few counts of this clone. The V and J genes are TRBV6-5 and TRBJ1-2; possible D gene TRBD1, 6 bases. Germline CDR1 MNHEY, CDR2 SVGAGI. Trimming took off 5 bases at V and 2 bases at J, with 15 bases between the two ends. The CDR3 runs to 15 residues. The chain's CDR3 is CASSTGQSANYGYTF. As DNA, the CDR3 is TGTGCCAGCAGTACCGGACAGTCTGCAAACTATGGCTACACCTTC.

The V gene is TRBV9, the J gene TRBJ2-3, with TRBD2 matching 12 bases. CDR1 and CDR2 from the germline V gene are SGDLS and YYNGEE. With 0 bases clipped from V and 6 bases from J, the junction kept 11 bases outside the gene matches. CDR3 length equals 18 residues. In nucleotides, the CDR3 is TGTGCCAGCAGCGTAGAGGAGCCTAGCGGGGGGGCTAGGGATACGCAGTATTTT. It translates to CASSVEEPSGGARDTQYF.

The genes are TRBV19 and TRBJ1-6; 10 positions agree with TRBD1. Germline V gene sequence: CDR1 LNHDA, CDR2 SQIVND (reference sequence). The CDR3 contains 15 residues. V shed 6 bases, J shed 6 bases, and the junction held 5 bases outside the gene matches. CDR3 sequence: CASSGTGVPNSPLHF. The DNA of the CDR3 is TGTGCCAGTAGCGGGACAGGGGTCCCTAATTCACCCCTCCACTTT.

V gene TRBV30 combines with J gene TRBJ2-2; no firm D call. The CDR3 loop spans 14 amino acids. With 0 bases removed from V and 7 bases from J, the gap between germline ends came to 12 bases. Germline V gives CDR1 GTSNPN, CDR2 SVGIG (reference sequence). The CDR3 region is CAWSVLLAGGELFF. The CDR3 DNA follows: TGTGCCTGGAGTGTTTTACTCGCTGGCGGGGAGCTGTTTTTT.

The rearrangement joins TRBV5-5 to TRBJ1-6; the match to TRBD1 covers 7 bases. Germline V gene lookup returns CDR1 SGHKS and CDR2 YYEKEE (reference sequence). CDR3 length: 14 amino acids. Unmatched junction bases numbered 6, after V lost 4 bases and J lost 8 bases. The CDR3 reads CASSTGAPDSPLHF. For the CDR3, the DNA is TGTGCCAGCAGCACAGGGGCTCCTGATTCACCCCTCCACTTT.

The chain is built from TRBV7-9 and TRBJ2-2; D might be TRBD2 (5 bases). The V end lost 1 base, the J end lost 6 bases, and 9 bases lay between the germline ends. Germline CDR1 is SEHNR and CDR2 is FQNEAQ (reference sequence). This CDR3 spans 14 amino acids. In DNA form, the CDR3 reads TGTGCCAGCAGCTTAGATCTAGCCCCCGGGGAGCTGTTTTTT. Its translation is CASSLDLAPGELFF.

The CDR3 is CASSLRGQERVTEAFF. Here the CDR3 DNA reads TGTGCCAGTAGTTTACGGGGACAGGAACGAGTCACTGAAGCTTTCTTT. This chain connects TRBV19 to TRBJ1-1, with 8 bases aligning to TRBD1. This CDR3 region has 16 residues. The V and J ends lost 5 bases and 4 bases, in that order; junction bases with no gene match: 12. Germline CDR1 LNHDA, CDR2 SQIVND (reference sequence).

This chain connects TRBV19 to TRBJ1-5; D unclear. This CDR3 contains 16 residues. Per the germline V gene, CDR1 is LNHDA and CDR2 is SQIVND (reference sequence). With 4 bases removed from V and 4 bases from J, the gap between germline ends came to 17 bases. The CDR3 DNA reads TGTGCCAGTAGTACGGACCCGGGGAGCATAAATCAGCCCCAGCATTTT. Translating gives CASSTDPGSINQPQHF.

The rearrangement uses TRBV7-2 and TRBJ1-2; 8 bases are a match to TRBD1. The CDR3 is made up of 14 amino acids. Germline values: CDR1 SGHTA, CDR2 FQGNSA. V dropped 3 bases and J dropped 2; count of bases not matched to a gene: 2. The CDR3: CASSLDRVNYGYTF. The DNA for the CDR3 is TGTGCCAGCAGCTTGGACAGGGTGAACTATGGCTACACCTTC.

The V gene is TRBV2, the J gene TRBJ1-2; no clear D. This CDR3 is 13 amino acids long. V was shortened by 10 bases and J by 4 bases, with 16 bases between the two germline ends. Germline CDR1 is SNHLY and CDR2 is FYNNEI. The CDR3 region has the DNA TGTGCCACCTCTCTGGGAGTTCCCTATGGCTACACCTTC. Translated, it gives CATSLGVPYGYTF.

This clone appeared a few times. The genes are TRBV9 and TRBJ1-1; 9 bases are shared with TRBD1. The J segment lost 0 bases and the V segment lost 5 bases, leaving 2 bases of the junction unmatched. The CDR3 extends over 14 amino acids. From germline, CDR1 is SGDLS and CDR2 YYNGEE. The CDR3 loop reads CASRGQGMNTEAFF. In DNA, the CDR3 is TGTGCCAGCAGGGGACAGGGAATGAACACTGAAGCTTTCTTT.

This chain uses TRBV14 with TRBJ2-7, with a weak D call TRBD1 (6 bases). The germline V gene encodes CDR1 SGHDN and CDR2 FVKESK. V lost 4 bases and J lost 4, with 8 bases in between. The CDR3 is made up of 12 amino acids. The CDR3 protein is CASSPQGYEQYF. DNA for the CDR3: TGTGCCAGCAGCCCACAGGGATACGAGCAGTACTTC.

The chain has TRBV10-3 and TRBJ2-3, with a possible D match to TRBD2 (6 bases). The CDR3 totals 13 residues. CDR1 and CDR2 from the germline V gene are ENHRY and SYGVKD. Trimming removed 11 bases from V and 1 base from J, with 13 bases in between. CDR3 amino acids: CASLGGGTDTQYF. CDR3 nucleotide sequence: TGTGCCTCACTCGGCGGGGGCACAGATACGCAGTATTTT.

This chain joins TRBV6-5 and TRBJ1-6; D is unresolved. The CDR3 totals 14 residues. The V end lost 2 bases, the J end lost 5 bases, and 7 bases lay between the germline ends. CDR1 MNHEY and CDR2 SVGAGI come from the germline V gene. DNA of the CDR3: TGTGCCAGCAGTTACGGCCAGAATAATTCACCCCTCCACTTT. Translation gives CASSYGQNNSPLHF.

The chain combines TRBV20-1 with TRBJ1-1; no firm D call. CDR3 length: 11 residues. The germline V gene encodes CDR1 DFQATT and CDR2 SNEGSKA (reference sequence). V dropped 2 bases and J dropped 5 bases, with 6 bases sitting between them. This CDR3 reads CSARTRTEAFF. In DNA, the CDR3 is TGCAGTGCTAGAACGAGGACTGAAGCTTTCTTT.

This clone has a single count. The gene calls are TRBV7-2 and TRBJ1-6; possibly TRBD1 for D (6 bases). Germline CDR1 is SGHTA and CDR2 is FQGNSA. V was cut by 2 bases and J by 0 bases, with 11 bases left in between. The CDR3 consists of 17 residues. The CDR3 is CASSLFGQSSYNSPLHF. The DNA of the CDR3 is TGTGCCAGCAGCTTATTTGGACAGAGCTCCTATAATTCACCCCTCCACTTT.

V is TRBV5-4 and J is TRBJ1-1; 10 bases match TRBD1. Trimming removed 3 bases from V and 5 bases from J; junction bases left unmatched: 4. The CDR3 loop spans 14 amino acids. Germline lookup yields CDR1 SGHNT and CDR2 YYREEE (reference sequence). The DNA of the CDR3 is TGTGCCAGCAGCTACGGACAGGGGGGGACTGAAGCTTTCTTT. Translation: CASSYGQGGTEAFF.

The chain combines TRBV3-1 (or the pseudogene TRBV3-2) with TRBJ2-1; 8 bases are a match to TRBD2. The CDR3 loop spans 15 amino acids. Germline trimming cut 0 bases from V and 7 bases from J; bases unmatched to any gene: 5. The germline gives CDR1 LGHDT, CDR2 YNNKEL (reference sequence). Written as DNA, the CDR3 is TGTGCCAGCAGCCAAGAGACCGGGGGGGCAAATGAGCAGTTCTTC. It translates to CASSQETGGANEQFF.